This is a list of T cell receptor beta chains from one sample in a study of breast tumors, draining lymph nodes, adjacent tissues. Each CDR3 protein is one row after TCRdb ran MiXCR on the multiplex PCR reads. This table holds roughly 80,000 distinct CDR3 sequences, 15% to 20% found once. The specimen was axillary lymph node tissue. The origin of the receptors is a female donor with breast cancer. Some clones in this sample may be carry-over from other donors' samples. Both conserved end residues are part of each CDR3. D genes are given only for firm matches. Clone size, where shown, is once, few, many, or a class for clones that have expanded.

D gene	clone size	J gene	V gene	CDR3 protein	CDR3 DNA
-	many	TRBJ1-5	TRBV4-1	CASSLAISNQPQHF	TGCGCCAGCAGCCTAGCGATTAGCAATCAGCCCCAGCATTTT
-	many	TRBJ2-7	TRBV2	CASSAIRYEQYF	TGTGCCAGCAGTGCGATACGCTACGAGCAGTACTTC
-	few	TRBJ2-3	TRBV30	CAWTGLGDTQYF	TGTGCCTGGACCGGGTTGGGAGATACGCAGTATTTT
-	many	TRBJ2-7	TRBV9	CASSVGPGPGYEQYF	TGTGCCAGCAGCGTAGGGCCGGGACCTGGCTACGAGCAGTACTTC
-	many	TRBJ2-1	TRBV9	CASSVDGTYNEQFF	TGTGCCAGCAGCGTAGACGGCACCTACAATGAGCAGTTCTTC
TRBD2	few	TRBJ2-7	TRBV5-4	CASSFSGYEQYF	TGTGCCAGCAGCTTTAGCGGGTACGAGCAGTACTTC
-	many	TRBJ1-6	TRBV20-1	CSANRDNSPLHF	TGCAGTGCGAACAGGGATAATTCACCCCTCCACTTT
-	many	TRBJ1-3	TRBV9	CASSVESGGGSGNTIYF	TGTGCCAGCAGCGTAGAAAGTGGGGGGGGCTCTGGAAACACCATATATTTT
-	many	TRBJ1-4	TRBV6-6	CASSYWGGSDEKLFF	TGTGCCAGCAGTTACTGGGGGGGATCTGATGAAAAACTGTTTTTT
-	many	TRBJ2-5	TRBV7-7	CASSRNMGQETQYF	TGTGCTAGCAGCCGAAATATGGGCCAAGAGACCCAGTACTTC
-	many	TRBJ2-5	TRBV25-1	CASSERASETQYF	TGTGCCAGCAGTGAAAGGGCGAGTGAGACCCAGTACTTC
-	many	TRBJ1-6	TRBV9	CASSEGLKSPLHF	TGTGCCAGCAGCGAGGGGCTGAAGTCACCCCTCCACTTT
-	many	TRBJ1-3	TRBV4-2	CASSQVKGGGNTIYF	TGTGCCAGCAGCCAAGTTAAGGGAGGTGGAAACACCATATATTTT
-	many	TRBJ2-6	TRBV7-9	CASSLGGVTGANVLTF	TGTGCCAGCAGCTTAGGAGGGGTGACCGGGGCCAACGTCCTGACTTTC
TRBD2	many	TRBJ2-7	TRBV2	CATLRGGRGAREQYF	TGTGCCACCCTTCGGGGGGGCCGGGGGGCTCGGGAGCAGTACTTC
-	-	TRBJ1-6	TRBV6-9	CASSPAPSTHAHNSPLHF	TGTGCAAGCAGCCCCGCACCCTCGACTCATGCCCATAATTCACCCCTCCACTTT
TRBD2	medium-sized	TRBJ2-1	TRBV20-1	CSARDPGLGQFF	TGCAGTGCTAGAGACCCGGGACTAGGACAGTTCTTC
-	many	TRBJ2-5	TRBV9	CASSPLFRGPEETQYF	TGTGCCAGCAGCCCTCTCTTCCGGGGCCCTGAAGAGACCCAGTACTTC
-	-	TRBJ2-3	TRBV28	CATETSLGGADTQYF	TGTGCCACTGAGACTAGCTTAGGGGGCGCAGATACGCAGTATTTT
-	many	TRBJ2-5	TRBV5-1	CASSLGTYNGETQYF	TGCGCCAGCAGCTTGGGGACATACAACGGGGAGACCCAGTACTTC
TRBD2	many	TRBJ2-7	TRBV7-2	CASSLAPSGRGEQYF	TGTGCCAGCAGCTTAGCGCCTAGCGGGAGAGGTGAGCAGTACTTC
-	-	TRBJ1-3	TRBV3-1	CASSRDITDGNTIYF	TGTGCCAGCAGCCGAGATATTACAGACGGAAACACCATATATTTT
TRBD2	-	TRBJ2-7	TRBV18	CASSRTSESEQYF	TGTGCCAGCTCCAGGACTAGCGAATCTGAGCAGTACTTC
-	many	TRBJ2-7	TRBV11-2	CASTNIQGYEQYF	TGTGCCAGCACCAATATCCAGGGATACGAGCAGTACTTC
-	many	TRBJ1-2	TRBV19	CASSNDPGQQNYGYTF	TGTGCCAGTAGTAACGATCCGGGACAACAAAACTATGGCTACACCTTC
-	-	TRBJ1-5	TRBV28	CASRYRHDSNQPQHF	TGTGCCAGCCGCTATCGACATGATAGCAATCAGCCCCAGCATTTT
TRBD1	many	TRBJ2-1	TRBV24-1	CATSKRQGFDEQFF	TGTGCCACCAGTAAACGACAGGGGTTTGATGAGCAGTTCTTC
-	few	TRBJ2-1	TRBV3-2	CASSQDDVVANGDEQFF	TGTGCCAGCAGCCAAGATGACGTCGTGGCCAATGGGGATGAGCAGTTCTTC
TRBD2	many	TRBJ2-1	TRBV6-6	CASRESGRASNEQFF	TGTGCCAGCAGGGAATCTGGGAGGGCTAGCAATGAGCAGTTCTTC
TRBD1	many	TRBJ2-5	TRBV15	CATSKRQGLQETQYF	TGTGCCACCAGCAAAAGACAGGGGTTACAAGAGACCCAGTACTTC
TRBD1	many	TRBJ2-3	TRBV2	CASSGQGADTQYF	TGTGCCAGCAGTGGACAGGGAGCAGATACGCAGTATTTT
TRBD1	many	TRBJ1-6	TRBV5-6	CASSFDRGYSPLHF	TGTGCCAGCAGCTTTGACAGGGGTTACTCACCCCTCCACTTT
TRBD2	few	TRBJ2-3	TRBV6-5	CASSYAGGASTDTQYF	TGTGCCAGCAGTTACGCCGGGGGGGCTTCTACAGATACGCAGTATTTT
-	-	TRBJ1-1	TRBV7-9	CASSLASAGSTEAFF	TGTGCCAGCAGCTTAGCGTCGGCCGGGAGCACTGAAGCTTTCTTT
TRBD1	many	TRBJ1-2	TRBV5-1	CASSLPGTGASGYTF	TGCGCCAGCAGCCTCCCCGGGACAGGGGCATCTGGCTACACCTTC
TRBD2	many	TRBJ2-7	TRBV11-3	CASSLEMGGTRDSYEQYF	TGTGCCAGCAGCTTAGAAATGGGAGGGACCCGTGACTCCTACGAGCAGTACTTC
TRBD2	many	TRBJ2-5	TRBV7-6	CASSPKLGGNQETQYF	TGTGCCAGCAGCCCCAAGCTGGGAGGGAACCAAGAGACCCAGTACTTC
TRBD2	-	TRBJ2-7	TRBV30	CARSVRGVYEQYF	TGTGCCCGGAGTGTACGGGGGGTCTACGAGCAGTACTTC
TRBD2	many	TRBJ2-3	TRBV20-1	CSAEGLATDTQYF	TGCAGTGCCGAGGGACTAGCCACAGATACGCAGTATTTT
TRBD2	-	TRBJ2-1	TRBV3-1	CASTFSGKATHEQFF	TGTGCCAGCACCTTTAGCGGGAAAGCCACCCATGAGCAGTTCTTC